The 25 T cell receptor beta chains listed next were all sequenced from one sample in a study of CD8+ T cells in alopecia areata. The sequencing template was cDNA reverse transcribed from extracted RNA. The table came from immunoSEQ multiplex PCR; TCRdb's copy has only in-frame clones and leaves some out. This sample carries 150,000 or so clones, almost 50% of them seen once, and the ten largest clones take approximately 18%. The sample consisted of CD8+ T cells sorted from blood, taken at week 0. The source of these receptors is a human donor with alopecia areata.

CDR3 sequence reads: CSVELEGQKEGNTIYF. The DNA for the CDR3 is TGCAGCGTTGAATTGGAGGGGCAGAAAGAGGGGAACACCATATATTTT. The chain uses TRBV29-1 and TRBJ1-3; tentatively, D is TRBD1 (5 bases). V was pared by 2 bases and J by 7 bases, with 21 bases between. The V gene's germline CDR1 is SQVTM and CDR2 ANQGSEA. This CDR3 has 16 residues.

The J gene is TRBJ1-1, the V gene TRBV19, with D uncertain. The CDR3 has 13 amino acids. Germline loops: CDR1 LNHDA, CDR2 SQIVND (reference sequence). V dropped 8 bases and J dropped 4 bases, with 14 bases sitting between them. CDR3 nucleotide sequence: TGTGCCAGTGGCTACATCCATTCCACTGAAGCTTTCTTT. Protein product: CASGYIHSTEAFF. The variable domain in full, completed from reference TRBV19 and TRBJ1-1, reads DGGITQSPKYLFRKEGQNVTLSCEQNLNHDAMYWYRQDPGQGLRLIYYSQIVNDFQKGDIAEGYSVSREKKESFPLTVTSAQKNPTAFYLCASGYIHSTEAFFGQGTRLTVV.

The chain employs TRBV5-6 and TRBJ2-1; 7 bases align to TRBD1. The V and J ends lost 0 bases and 2 bases, in that order; junction bases with no gene match: 2. This CDR3 is built from 15 residues. Germline loops: CDR1 SGHDT, CDR2 YYEEEE. The CDR3: CASSLGDSTYNEQFF. In DNA, the CDR3 is TGTGCCAGCAGCTTGGGGGACAGTACCTACAATGAGCAGTTCTTC.

The rearrangement uses TRBV4-3 and TRBJ1-6; D remains unclear. The CDR3 loop spans 12 amino acids. Trimming removed 0 bases from V and 9 bases from J, with 3 bases in between. Germline V lookup: CDR1 LGHNA, CDR2 YSLEER. As DNA, the CDR3 is TGCGCCAGCAGCCAAGAAGGTTCACCCCTCCACTTT. This encodes CASSQEGSPLHF.

This clone was seen a few times. The chain employs TRBV7-8 and TRBJ1-6; 8 bases map to TRBD1. The trim removed 5 bases at V and 10 bases at J, leaving 10 bases unmatched. CDR1 is SGHVS and CDR2 is FQNEAQ in the germline V gene. The CDR3 is 15 amino acids. The CDR3 DNA is TGTGCCAGCAGCCTCCGGACAGGGCAGGAGTCACCCCTCCACTTT. This gives the protein CASSLRTGQESPLHF.

This clone was counted only a few times. The chain is built from TRBV29-1 and TRBJ2-7; tentative D call: TRBD1 (6 bases). V was trimmed by 6 bases and J by 4 bases, leaving 10 bases between them. The germline V gene encodes CDR1 SQVTM and CDR2 ANQGSEA. The CDR3 length is 11 residues. CDR3 sequence reads: CSVWDTYEQYF. In DNA form, the CDR3 reads TGCAGCGTCTGGGACACGTACGAGCAGTACTTC.

The genes are TRBV2 and TRBJ2-7, with 9 bases lining up with TRBD1. The J segment lost 2 bases and the V segment lost 6 bases, leaving 8 bases of the junction unmatched. The V gene's germline CDR1 is SNHLY and CDR2 FYNNEI. This CDR3 has 15 amino acids. CDR3 DNA sequence: TGTGCCAGCAGGATAGGGACAGGGCAACCCTACGAGCAGTACTTC. It is translated as CASRIGTGQPYEQYF.

The chain couples TRBV4-1 to TRBJ2-7; 8 bases are shared with TRBD1. The CDR3 is 16 residues long. V trimming: 2 bases; J trimming: 5 bases; junction bases outside the gene matches: 11. The germline V gene encodes CDR1 MGHRA and CDR2 YSYEKL. In DNA form, the CDR3 reads TGCGCCAGCAGCCAATCCCGGACAGGGACCCCCCACGAGCAGTACTTC. Its translation: CASSQSRTGTPHEQYF.

This clone has only a few counts. This chain uses TRBV27 with TRBJ1-2, with a tentative D call TRBD1 (6 bases). This CDR3 has 16 amino acids. The V gene's germline CDR1 is MNHEY and CDR2 SMNVEV (reference sequence). Trimming stripped 2 bases from V and 2 bases from J, with 15 bases between. DNA of the CDR3: TGTGCCAGCAGTTTAGCCCCCACAGGGCTAAACTATGGCTACACCTTC. Residues: CASSLAPTGLNYGYTF.

This clone turned up a few times. The chain employs TRBV7-2 and TRBJ2-7, with D possibly called TRBD1 or TRBD2 (5 bases each). The CDR3 totals 15 residues. The germline V and J ends were trimmed by 2 bases and 1 base, with 12 bases remaining between them. Germline V gives CDR1 SGHTA, CDR2 FQGNSA. The CDR3 sequence is CASSLRGRGSYEQYF. The DNA for the CDR3 is TGTGCCAGCAGCTTAAGGGGAAGAGGGTCCTACGAGCAGTACTTC.

This chain uses TRBV5-6 with TRBJ2-7; 9 nucleotides line up with TRBD1. With 4 bases clipped from V and 3 bases from J, the junction kept 5 bases outside the gene matches. The CDR3 totals 14 residues. Germline CDR1 reads SGHDT; CDR2 reads YYEEEE. The CDR3 coding sequence is TGTGCCAGCAGCGGCGGACAGGGGATCTACGAGCAGTACTTC. Translated, it gives CASSGGQGIYEQYF. The full variable domain, completed using reference TRBV5-6 and TRBJ2-7, is DAGVTQSPTHLIKTRGQQVTLRCSPKSGHDTVSWYQQALGQGPQFIFQYYEEEERQRGNFPDRFSGHQFPNYSSELNVNALLLGDSALYLCASSGGQGIYEQYFGPGTRLTVT.

The CDR3 loop reads CASTSDRGDGYTF. The DNA for the CDR3 is TGTGCCAGTACCTCGGACAGGGGTGATGGCTACACCTTC. The chain joins TRBV19 to TRBJ1-2; TRBD1 matches at 9 bases. The J segment lost 6 bases and the V segment lost 7 bases, leaving 6 bases of the junction unmatched. CDR1 is LNHDA, CDR2 SQIVND, per germline (reference sequence). This CDR3 is 13 amino acids long. Full variable domain (missing parts from reference TRBV19 and TRBJ1-2): DGGITQSPKYLFRKEGQNVTLSCEQNLNHDAMYWYRQDPGQGLRLIYYSQIVNDFQKGDIAEGYSVSREKKESFPLTVTSAQKNPTAFYLCASTSDRGDGYTFGSGTRLTVV.

The rearrangement links TRBV15 to TRBJ1-1; TRBD1 is a possible D gene (5 bases). Germline V gene lookup returns CDR1 LNHNV and CDR2 YYDKDF (reference sequence). Trimming left V 0 bases short and J 3 bases short, with 8 bases between. The CDR3 runs 14 residues. The CDR3: CATSRDRGDTEAFF. Written as DNA, the CDR3 is TGTGCCACCAGCAGAGATCGGGGGGACACTGAAGCTTTCTTT.

The rearrangement joins TRBV27 to TRBJ2-5, with unresolved D. The ends were cut back, 2 bases at V and 1 base at J, with 8 bases in the middle. In germline, CDR1 is MNHEY, CDR2 SMNVEV (reference sequence). This CDR3 is 14 amino acids long. The DNA of the CDR3 is TGTGCCAGCAGTTTAAAAGGGCCCCAAGAGACCCAGTACTTC. Its protein is CASSLKGPQETQYF.

The chain employs TRBV29-1 and TRBJ1-1; D call uncertain. V dropped 4 bases and J dropped 0 bases, with 6 bases sitting between them. Per the germline V gene, CDR1 is SQVTM and CDR2 is ANQGSEA. This CDR3 contains 12 residues. The CDR3 spells CSVVEMNTEAFF. DNA of the CDR3: TGCAGCGTTGTTGAGATGAACACTGAAGCTTTCTTT.

This clone was seen only a few times. This chain connects TRBV29-1 to TRBJ2-7, with D tentatively TRBD2 (7 bases). Trimming shortened V by 3 bases and J by 2 bases, and 23 bases separated the two germline ends. The germline gives CDR1 SQVTM, CDR2 ANQGSEA. The CDR3 has 17 residues. The CDR3 DNA reads TGCAGCGTTGATTACCCCTCAGGGCGGGGGCGAGCCTACGAGCAGTACTTC. It yields the protein CSVDYPSGRGRAYEQYF.

In this sample, this clone turned up once. The chain uses TRBV7-8 and TRBJ2-5; no clear D gene. V gave up 3 bases and J gave up 1 base, with 9 bases separating them. This CDR3 is built from 14 residues. CDR1 SGHVS and CDR2 FQNEAQ come from the germline V gene. The CDR3 protein is CASSFPEGQETQYF. In DNA, the CDR3 is TGTGCCAGCAGCTTTCCAGAAGGCCAAGAGACCCAGTACTTC.

The chain joins TRBV2 to TRBJ2-1; D is possibly TRBD1 (6 bases). V shed 0 bases and J shed 6 bases, with 6 bases lying between them. Germline CDR1 SNHLY, CDR2 FYNNEI. The CDR3 extends over 13 amino acids. The CDR3, as DNA: TGTGCCAGCAGTGAAGCGGACAGCAATGAGCAGTTCTTC. Residues: CASSEADSNEQFF.

The genes are TRBV29-1 and TRBJ1-5; the match to TRBD1 covers 8 bases. Germline values: CDR1 SQVTM, CDR2 ANQGSEA. J gave up 5 bases and V 6 bases, and 9 bases lay outside the gene matches. This CDR3 region has 14 residues. CDR3 residues: CSVADRGRDQPQHF. The CDR3 DNA reads as TGCAGCGTCGCAGACAGGGGTAGGGATCAGCCCCAGCATTTT.

In this sample, this clone turned up a few times. The chain is built from TRBV13 and TRBJ1-2; no clear D gene. V was trimmed by 5 bases and J by 0 bases, leaving 13 bases between them. This CDR3 has 15 residues. Germline V gives CDR1 PRHDT, CDR2 FYEKMQ (reference sequence). In DNA, the CDR3 is TGTGCCAGCAGCCCTGGCGCTCTTGCTAACTATGGCTACACCTTC. It translates to CASSPGALANYGYTF.

The chain carries TRBV27 and TRBJ1-6; D is unclear. Trimming shortened V by 2 bases and J by 7 bases, and 18 bases separated the two germline ends. The germline V gene has CDR1 MNHEY and CDR2 SMNVEV (reference sequence). The CDR3 runs 17 residues. CDR3 bases: TGTGCCAGCAGTTTAGTAAAGCGCGGGATGAGGAATTCACCCCTCCACTTT. It yields the protein CASSLVKRGMRNSPLHF.

The chain carries TRBV5-1 and TRBJ2-3, with D possibly matching TRBD1 (5 bases). V lost 1 base and J lost 4, with 13 bases in between. The CDR3 consists of 15 residues. Looked up from germline, CDR1 is SGHRS and CDR2 is YFSETQ. CDR3 sequence: CASSLFRANPDTQYF. The CDR3 nucleotides read TGCGCCAGCAGCTTGTTCAGGGCTAATCCAGATACGCAGTATTTT. Variable domain in full (rest from reference TRBV5-1 and TRBJ2-3): KAGVTQTPRYLIKTRGQQVTLSCSPISGHRSVSWYQQTPGQGLQFLFEYFSETQRNKGNFPGRFSGRQFSNSRSEMNVSTLELGDSALYLCASSLFRANPDTQYFGPGTRLTVL.

This clone was picked up one time. The chain recombines TRBV2 with TRBJ1-5; the D is unclear. Trimming cost V 6 bases and J 9 bases, with 12 bases left between them. The germline V gene has CDR1 SNHLY and CDR2 FYNNEI. The CDR3 totals 12 residues. This chain's CDR3 is CASRLTMGPQHF. The CDR3 bases are TGTGCCAGCAGACTTACCATGGGGCCCCAGCATTTT. Together with reference TRBV2 and TRBJ1-5, the CDR3 gives the full variable domain: EPEVTQTPSHQVTQMGQEVILRCVPISNHLYFYWYRQILGQKVEFLVSFYNNEISEKSEIFDDQFSVERPDGSNFTLKIRSTKLEDSAMYFCASRLTMGPQHFGDGTRLSIL.

The table lists this clone with a few counts. The chain is built from TRBV5-6 and TRBJ2-1; D call uncertain. V lost 7 bases to trimming and J lost 6 bases, with 11 bases between them. The germline gives CDR1 SGHDT, CDR2 YYEEEE. This CDR3 spans 12 amino acids. The CDR3 protein is CASARLGNEQFF. In DNA, the CDR3 is TGTGCCAGCGCCCGGTTGGGCAATGAGCAGTTCTTC. The whole variable domain, filled in from reference TRBV5-6 and TRBJ2-1, reads DAGVTQSPTHLIKTRGQQVTLRCSPKSGHDTVSWYQQALGQGPQFIFQYYEEEERQRGNFPDRFSGHQFPNYSSELNVNALLLGDSALYLCASARLGNEQFFGPGTRLTVL.

The chain employs TRBV7-9 and TRBJ2-1; 7 nucleotides agree with TRBD1. CDR3 size: 15 residues. Germline values: CDR1 SEHNR, CDR2 FQNEAQ (reference sequence). V gave up 5 bases and J gave up 4 bases; unmatched junction bases: 8. The CDR3 reads CASSTHRGPYNEQFF. The CDR3, as DNA: TGTGCCAGCAGCACCCACAGGGGCCCTTACAATGAGCAGTTCTTC.